This TCR beta chain was found in a study of T cells in Graves' hyperthyroidism and ophthalmopathy. Germline-derived CDR1 and CDR2 are SGHTS and YDEGEE. This CDR3 is built from 17 residues. The V end lost 4 bases, the J end lost 0 bases, and 17 bases lay between the germline ends. Comment on this clonotype: Its matching antigen is unknown.

Overall study findings and caveats: The model's output predicted ophthalmopathy at a median of 6.5 months prior to onset. Most expanded thyroid clonotypes above 0.001 also appeared in blood.

Inclusion characteristics of ophthalmopathy patients comprised a Clinical Activity Score of at least 3, a NOSPECS grade of at least 4, and duration under 3 months. Exclusion followed for patients with uncontrolled infection, other autoimmune disease, pregnancy or lactation. The source material, RNA transcripts, was used to amplify TCR beta CDR3 regions. The HTBI primer set served for first-round RT-PCR of the TCR CDR3. TCRdb reanalysed the multiplex PCR reads using MiXCR and keeps one entry per CDR3 protein. The top ten hold 40% of the sample, which has around 370,000 distinct CDR3 sequences, about 18% seen once.

The sequence derives from a young man with Graves' ophthalmopathy. The chain has TRBV5-8 and TRBJ1-5; no clear D gene. The specimen sequenced was blood. CDR3 sequence (DNA): TGTGCCAGCAGCCGCTTCCGGAGAGTTGATAGCAATCAGCCCCAGCATTTT. Protein: CASSRFRRVDSNQPQHF.